Shown below are 27 T cell receptor beta chains from a single sample sequenced in a study of blood T cell repertoires in COVID-19. Profiled with immunoSEQ multiplex PCR; TCRdb holds only in-frame clones, not every one. The sample contains about 110,000 clones, over 70% of which appear only once. The specimen was peripheral blood. The receptors stem from a woman aged 65 to 85 with acute or convalescent COVID-19.

This chain joins TRBV12-3 or TRBV12-4 and TRBJ1-1, with D tentatively TRBD1 (5 bases). This CDR3 region has 13 residues. Between the trimmed V and J ends, which lost 3 bases and 5 bases, there was a span of 10 bases. CDR3 DNA: TGTGCCAGCAGTTTCTCCAGGGATACTGAAGCTTTCTTT. Protein sequence: CASSFSRDTEAFF.

The CDR3 loop reads CASSLEGLAVNEQFF. CDR3 nucleotide sequence: TGTGCCAGCAGCTTAGAGGGACTAGCGGTCAATGAGCAGTTCTTC. The V call is TRBV7-9, the J call TRBJ2-1; the match to TRBD2 covers 11 bases. Per germline, CDR1 SEHNR and CDR2 FQNEAQ (reference sequence). V lost 1 base to trimming and J lost 6 bases; unmatched junction nucleotides: 2. The CDR3 extends over 15 amino acids.

This chain joins TRBV14 and TRBJ2-7; 11 positions agree with TRBD2. The CDR3 has 14 amino acids. The germline gives CDR1 SGHDN, CDR2 FVKESK. After removal of 0 bases from V and 11 bases from J, the junction contained 6 bases not matched to a gene. The CDR3 reads CASSQELAGAVKYF. CDR3 DNA sequence: TGTGCCAGCAGCCAAGAACTAGCGGGGGCCGTCAAGTACTTC. Combining the CDR3 with reference TRBV14 and TRBJ2-7 gives the whole variable domain EAGVTQFPSHSVIEKGQTVTLRCDPISGHDNLYWYRRVMGKEIKFLLHFVKESKQDESGMPNNRFLAERTGGTYSTLKVQPAELEDSGVYFCASSQELAGAVKYFGPGTRLTVT.

This rearrangement joins TRBV4-2 to TRBJ1-1, with D perhaps TRBD1 (5 bases). CDR1 and CDR2 (germline): LGHNA, YNFKEQ. The CDR3 consists of 12 residues. Deletions cut 0 bases from V and 10 bases from J, with 9 bases between. CDR3 residues: CASSQDLQGAFF. In DNA form, the CDR3 reads TGTGCCAGCAGCCAAGATCTTCAGGGAGCTTTCTTT.

The gene calls are TRBV9 and TRBJ2-2; D perhaps matches TRBD2 (6 bases). There are 15 residues in the CDR3. Trimming pared 4 bases from V and 4 bases from J, leaving 14 bases between. Germline V gives CDR1 SGDLS, CDR2 YYNGEE. CDR3 sequence: CASSPSGLFTGELFF. Written as DNA, the CDR3 is TGTGCCAGCAGCCCCTCGGGACTTTTCACCGGGGAGCTGTTTTTT.

The V and J genes are TRBV27 and TRBJ2-7, with 8 nucleotides matching TRBD1. CDR3 length equals 15 residues. Germline CDR1 is MNHEY and CDR2 is SMNVEV (reference sequence). J lost 0 bases, V lost 7 bases, and 8 bases had no gene match. The chain's CDR3 is CASTLTTGGSYEQYF. CDR3 nucleotide sequence: TGTGCCAGCACCCTTACCACAGGGGGCTCCTACGAGCAGTACTTC.

Comments on this clone: Other DNA sequences in the sample encode the same CDR3. This chain uses TRBV5-4 with TRBJ2-3; TRBD1 agrees at 10 bases. The germline CDR1 and CDR2 sequences are SGHNT and YYREEE (reference sequence). The trim removed 5 bases at V and 3 bases at J, leaving 3 bases unmatched. The CDR3 totals 14 residues. The CDR3 DNA reads TGTGCCAGCAGTCTGGACAGGGGGACAGATACGCAGTATTTT. This gives the protein CASSLDRGTDTQYF. The full variable domain, completed using reference TRBV5-4 and TRBJ2-3, is ETGVTQSPTHLIKTRGQQVTLRCSSQSGHNTVSWYQQALGQGPQFIFQYYREEENGRGNFPPRFSGLQFPNYSSELNVNALELDDSALYLCASSLDRGTDTQYFGPGTRLTVL.

This clone was recorded only once. The chain has TRBV29-1 and TRBJ2-3; D is uncertain. Trimming removed 7 bases at V and 2 bases at J, with 10 bases between. The germline V gene has CDR1 SQVTM and CDR2 ANQGSEA. This CDR3 contains 12 residues. The CDR3 loop is CSAGRVTDTQYF. DNA for the CDR3: TGCAGCGCTGGCCGGGTCACAGATACGCAGTATTTT.

This clone has a handful of counts. CDR3 nucleotide sequence: TGTGCCTGGAGGCCCAAGACAGGGGTCGGCGAAAAACTGTTTTTT. This sequence encodes CAWRPKTGVGEKLFF. The chain couples TRBV30 to TRBJ1-4; 8 nucleotides agree with TRBD1. The length of the CDR3 is 15 residues. The germline V gene has CDR1 GTSNPN and CDR2 SVGIG (reference sequence). J was trimmed by 8 bases and V by 3 bases; bases with no gene match: 11.

V is TRBV2 and J is TRBJ1-1; D is perhaps TRBD1 (6 bases). This CDR3 region has 13 residues. The ends were cut back, 9 bases at V and 3 bases at J, with 14 bases in the middle. The germline V gene has CDR1 SNHLY and CDR2 FYNNEI. The CDR3: CASLQGFDTEAFF. CDR3 bases: TGTGCCAGTCTACAGGGTTTTGACACTGAAGCTTTCTTT.

The rearrangement joins TRBV11-2 to TRBJ1-1; D is possibly TRBD1 (5 bases). V was trimmed by 4 bases and J by 0 bases, leaving 6 bases between them. The CDR3 sequence is 13 residues long. Germline loops: CDR1 SGHAT, CDR2 FQNNGV. The CDR3 loop reads CASSSQVNTEAFF. CDR3 bases: TGTGCCAGCAGCTCACAGGTGAACACTGAAGCTTTCTTT.

The chain recombines TRBV27 with TRBJ2-2; 10 bases agree with TRBD2. The germline V gene encodes CDR1 MNHEY and CDR2 SMNVEV (reference sequence). The ends lost 5 bases at V and 6 bases at J; junction bases unmatched: 9. There are 16 residues in the CDR3. The CDR3 sequence is CASSRPGLASAGELFF. Here the CDR3 DNA reads TGTGCCAGCAGTCGACCGGGACTAGCGTCGGCCGGGGAGCTGTTTTTT.

The genes are TRBV13 and TRBJ2-7; 7 bases are shared with TRBD1. V was clipped by 5 bases and J by 2 bases; unmatched bases: 6. The germline V gene encodes CDR1 PRHDT and CDR2 FYEKMQ (reference sequence). The CDR3 consists of 14 residues. This chain's CDR3 is CASSPRDSPYEQYF. The DNA of the CDR3 is TGTGCCAGCAGCCCGAGGGACAGCCCCTACGAGCAGTACTTC.

Of note for this clone: The same CDR3 can be traced to other DNA sequences in this sample. The V gene is TRBV11-3, the J gene TRBJ1-6; 7 bases match TRBD1. The V and J ends lost 5 bases and 7 bases, in that order; junction bases with no gene match: 2. The CDR3 is 13 residues long. The V gene's germline CDR1 is SGHNT and CDR2 YENEEA. The CDR3 protein is CASSRDSNSPLHF. DNA of the CDR3: TGTGCCAGCAGCCGGGACAGCAATTCACCCCTCCACTTT.

DNA of the CDR3: TGTGCCAGCAGCTTTATCGGACAGCAAAATTCACCCCTCCACTTT. It yields the protein CASSFIGQQNSPLHF. This chain joins TRBV5-4 and TRBJ1-6, with D tentatively TRBD1 (6 bases). The CDR3 has 15 amino acids. From germline, CDR1 is SGHNT and CDR2 YYREEE (reference sequence). V was pared by 2 bases and J by 7 bases, with 13 bases between.

The chain carries TRBV11-1 and TRBJ2-7, with TRBD2 matching over 14 bases. CDR1 SGHAT and CDR2 FQDESV come from the germline V gene (reference sequence). This CDR3 is built from 15 residues. V was pared by 5 bases and J by 2 bases, with 2 bases of the junction left unmatched. The CDR3 here is CASSRLAGGTYEQYF. The CDR3 DNA follows: TGTGCCAGCAGCAGACTAGCGGGGGGGACCTACGAGCAGTACTTC.

The chain joins TRBV2 to TRBJ1-1; no firm D call. The CDR3 runs to 13 residues. V was trimmed by 3 bases and J by 5 bases, leaving 10 bases between them. Germline CDR1 is SNHLY and CDR2 is FYNNEI. This CDR3 reads CASSEPTGTEAFF. For the CDR3, the DNA is TGTGCCAGCAGTGAGCCCACCGGGACTGAAGCTTTCTTT.

This chain uses TRBV5-1 with TRBJ1-6, with 7 bases identical to TRBD1. Trimming took 0 bases from V and 7 from J; bases not matched to a gene: 4. Germline V gives CDR1 SGHRS, CDR2 YFSETQ. The CDR3 runs to 15 residues. In DNA, the CDR3 is TGCGCCAGCAGCTTGGAGGGGGCAGAGAATTCACCCCTCCACTTT. Amino acids: CASSLEGAENSPLHF.

The chain recombines TRBV5-1 with TRBJ2-3; tentative D call: TRBD2 (6 bases). Trimming pared 5 bases from V and 1 base from J, leaving 14 bases between. Per germline, CDR1 SGHRS and CDR2 YFSETQ. This CDR3 is built from 15 residues. CDR3 loop: CASSPGTLRTDTQYF. The DNA for the CDR3 is TGCGCCAGCAGTCCCGGGACTCTGCGCACAGATACGCAGTATTTT.

The DNA of the CDR3 is TGTGCCAGCAGCCCCACCGGTCAGCCCCAGCATTTT. This gives the protein CASSPTGQPQHF. V usage is TRBV7-8 and J usage is TRBJ1-5, with D uncertain. The CDR3 has 12 residues. V was cut by 5 bases and J by 6 bases, with 8 bases left in between. Per the germline V gene, CDR1 is SGHVS and CDR2 is FQNEAQ.

This clone was detected only once. J is TRBJ2-3 and V is TRBV19, with a weak D call TRBD1 (6 bases). Trimming pared 5 bases from V and 4 bases from J, leaving 13 bases between. Germline values: CDR1 LNHDA, CDR2 SQIVND (reference sequence). The length of the CDR3 is 14 residues. CDR3 amino acids: CASSEQGAADTQYF. The CDR3, as DNA: TGTGCCAGTAGTGAACAGGGAGCGGCAGATACGCAGTATTTT.

This clone was picked up a small number of times. The chain combines TRBV28 with TRBJ2-5, with TRBD2 as a possible D gene (5 bases). The germline V and J ends were trimmed by 6 bases and 5 bases, with 16 bases remaining between them. Germline lookup yields CDR1 MDHEN and CDR2 SYDVKM. CDR3 length: 14 residues. As DNA, the CDR3 is TGTGCCAGCAGCATCTCCGGGGTGGGCGAGACCCAGTACTTC. It codes for CASSISGVGETQYF.

The chain employs TRBV7-6 and TRBJ1-6, with D uncertain. CDR3 length: 14 amino acids. The V and J ends lost 1 base and 10 bases respectively, with 11 bases between them. CDR1 is SGHVS and CDR2 is FNYEAQ in the germline V gene. The CDR3 bases are TGTGCCAGCAGCTTAGTTCGGGGAAACTCACCCCTCCACTTT. Protein sequence: CASSLVRGNSPLHF.

The sample holds one count of this clone. The rearrangement joins TRBV29-1 to TRBJ2-3, with 7 positions matching TRBD2. Germline V gives CDR1 SQVTM, CDR2 ANQGSEA. The CDR3 has 12 amino acids. V shed 7 bases, J shed 1 base, and the junction held 2 bases outside the gene matches. This CDR3 reads CSEGGGTDTQYF. DNA of the CDR3: TGCAGCGAGGGAGGGGGCACAGATACGCAGTATTTT.

The chain uses TRBV5-4 and TRBJ1-1, with 7 bases fitting TRBD1. Per germline, CDR1 SGHNT and CDR2 YYREEE (reference sequence). The CDR3 runs 14 residues. V dropped 4 bases and J dropped 7; count of bases not matched to a gene: 10. The chain's CDR3 is CASSRETGRIEAFF. The CDR3 region has the DNA TGTGCCAGCAGCCGCGAGACAGGGCGAATTGAAGCTTTCTTT. Full variable domain (remainder filled in from reference TRBV5-4 and TRBJ1-1): ETGVTQSPTHLIKTRGQQVTLRCSSQSGHNTVSWYQQALGQGPQFIFQYYREEENGRGNFPPRFSGLQFPNYSSELNVNALELDDSALYLCASSRETGRIEAFFGQGTRLTVV.

The chain employs TRBV3-1 (or the pseudogene TRBV3-2) and TRBJ2-5, with D unclear. The CDR3 consists of 14 residues. CDR1 and CDR2 from the germline V gene are LGHDT and YNNKEL (reference sequence). Trimming took 4 bases from V and 2 from J, leaving 11 bases between them. Here the CDR3 reads CASSPSRRQETQYF. In DNA, the CDR3 is TGTGCCAGCAGCCCGAGTCGGCGGCAAGAGACCCAGTACTTC.

There are a few counts of this clone. This chain uses TRBV10-3 with TRBJ1-4; 10 bases are shared with TRBD1. Germline V CDR1 and CDR2: ENHRY, SYGVKD. The CDR3 consists of 14 residues. Trimming took 6 bases from V and 8 from J; bases not matched to a gene: 6. CDR3 nucleotides: TGTGCCATCAGCGGACAGGGGGATGGCGAAAAACTGTTTTTT. The encoded protein is CAISGQGDGEKLFF.